This record concerns one TCR beta chain sequence. The antigen is undetermined. TCRdb's table, derived via immunoSEQ multiplex PCR, lists solely in-frame clones and lacks some. The data show roughly 200,000 clones, with about 81% seen just once and roughly 1.2% held by the top ten. Trimming removed 3 bases at V and 0 bases at J, with 9 bases between. Germline V CDR1 and CDR2: SGDLS, YYNGEE. The CDR3 length is 14 residues. The data were taken from a study of cytomegalovirus exposure and HLA in healthy donors. Across the whole study: In a later analysis, the roughly 120 validation repertoires were reported to have used the same platform as the roughly 610 first-cohort repertoires.

Study-level results: Most sequenced TCRs were rare (though some public TCRs occurred in many donors).

The chain employs TRBV9 and TRBJ2-5; tentative D call: TRBD2 (6 bases). Sequenced input: PBMCs. The TCR originated in a woman in her 30s in good health and CMV-seronegative. The chain's CDR3 is CASSASSDQETQYF. CDR3 bases: TGTGCCAGCAGCGCGTCTAGCGACCAAGAGACCCAGTACTTC.